What follows are 18 T cell receptor beta chains derived from one specimen sequenced in a study of long-term antiretroviral therapy in people with HIV. The assay used was immunoSEQ (version v3.0), run at survey level. The repertoire was sequenced with immunoSEQ multiplex PCR; TCRdb's copy has only in-frame clones and lacks some. The profile shows fewer than 40,000 clones, about three quarters of them singletons. The source was unsorted PBMCs, collected 3.1 years after starting antiretroviral therapy. These receptors all stem from a woman aged 45 to 65 with HIV.

This clone was observed a few times. The chain has TRBV6-4 and TRBJ2-7; the D gene could be TRBD1 or TRBD2 (5 bases each). The germline gives CDR1 MRHNA, CDR2 SNTAGT. Between the trimmed V and J ends, which lost 6 bases and 5 bases, there was a span of 17 bases. The CDR3 extends over 14 amino acids. CDR3 residues: CASSPSKEGNEQYV. The CDR3 DNA sequence: TGTGCCAGCAGCCCATCGAAAGAGGGGAACGAGCAGTACGTC.

The V and J genes are TRBV14 and TRBJ1-1; weak D call: TRBD1 (6 bases). The CDR3 is 13 amino acids. CDR1 is SGHDN and CDR2 is FVKESK in the germline V gene. Deletions cut 3 bases from V and 7 bases from J, with 12 bases between. DNA of the CDR3: TGTGCCAGCAGCCAGAGGGGGAGGGTTGAAGCTTTCTTT. Protein product: CASSQRGRVEAFF.

The chain employs TRBV5-6 and TRBJ1-1, with D unresolved. V gave up 0 bases and J gave up 3 bases, with 15 bases separating them. The V gene's germline CDR1 is SGHDT and CDR2 YYEEEE. This CDR3 is built from 16 residues. CDR3 DNA: TGTGCCAGCAGCTTGGAATGGACTCTGGGTTACACTGAAGCTTTCTTT. Protein: CASSLEWTLGYTEAFF.

This clone appeared once. The chain recombines TRBV6-1 with TRBJ2-5; D uncertain. The V and J ends lost 3 bases and 5 bases respectively, with 16 bases between them. CDR3 length: 15 amino acids. Germline V gene lookup returns CDR1 MNHNS and CDR2 SASEGT. CDR3 sequence: CASSEPQEKRETQYF. Written as DNA, the CDR3 is TGTGCCAGCAGTGAGCCTCAGGAAAAACGGGAGACCCAGTACTTC.

The sample holds one count of this clone. V usage is TRBV18 and J usage is TRBJ2-3, with D maybe TRBD2 (5 bases). The CDR3 is made up of 15 amino acids. The germline gives CDR1 KGHSH, CDR2 LQKENI. Trimming cost V 2 bases and J 2 bases, with 11 bases left between them. The DNA for the CDR3 is TGTGCCAGCTCACCAAGGACTCCGTCCACAGATACGCAGTATTTT. Residues: CASSPRTPSTDTQYF.

This clone came up a few times. This specimen includes other DNA sequences encoding the same CDR3. The CDR3, as DNA: TGTGCCAGCGAGGCGGGCTATGGCTACACCTTC. Amino acids: CASEAGYGYTF. The rearrangement uses TRBV6-6 and TRBJ1-2, with unresolved D. This CDR3 is built from 11 residues. Germline V gene lookup returns CDR1 MNHNY and CDR2 SVGAGI (reference sequence). With 8 bases removed from V and 4 bases from J, the gap between germline ends came to 8 bases.

The chain joins TRBV9 to TRBJ2-5; D ambiguous. Germline CDR1 and CDR2: SGDLS and YYNGEE. The CDR3 spans 11 residues. The ends were cut back, 0 bases at V and 7 bases at J, with 4 bases in the middle. Here the CDR3 reads CASSVGGTQYF. CDR3 coding DNA: TGTGCCAGCAGCGTAGGGGGGACCCAGTACTTC.

This clone occurred a few times. The rearrangement joins TRBV10-3 to TRBJ2-7; D possibly corresponds to TRBD1 (6 bases). V gave up 3 bases and J gave up 2 bases, with 11 bases separating them. The germline CDR1 and CDR2 sequences are ENHRY and SYGVKD. The CDR3 is made up of 14 amino acids. Written as DNA, the CDR3 is TGTGCCATCAGTGACAGGGGAGTTACCTACGAGCAGTACTTC. It codes for CAISDRGVTYEQYF.

V is TRBV5-1 and J is TRBJ1-4; 7 nucleotides match TRBD1. CDR3 length: 14 amino acids. Germline CDR1 is SGHRS and CDR2 is YFSETQ. The V segment lost 1 base and the J segment 8 bases; nucleotides outside the gene matches: 5. CDR3 DNA: TGCGCCAGCAGCTTGATGGACAGGCGGGAAAAACTGTTTTTT. Its translation: CASSLMDRREKLFF.

The CDR3 sequence is CASSLDRTSGSWDTQYF. CDR3 sequence (DNA): TGTGCCAGCAGCTTAGACCGGACTAGCGGGAGCTGGGATACGCAGTATTTT. The chain combines TRBV7-9 with TRBJ2-3, with 13 bases aligning to TRBD2. The germline gives CDR1 SEHNR, CDR2 FQNEAQ (reference sequence). This CDR3 region has 17 residues. Losses at the gene ends were 1 base for V and 6 bases for J; bases not matched to a gene: 7.

The chain joins TRBV18 to TRBJ1-2; the D gene is possibly TRBD1 (5 bases). V was clipped by 6 bases and J by 4 bases, with 12 bases between them. This CDR3 spans 13 amino acids. Germline CDR1 reads KGHSH; CDR2 reads LQKENI. The CDR3 sequence: CASSTDDSYGYTF. The CDR3, as DNA: TGTGCCAGCTCCACAGACGACAGCTATGGCTACACCTTC.

This chain joins TRBV14 and TRBJ2-2; D may be TRBD1 (6 bases). CDR1 and CDR2 from the germline V gene are SGHDN and FVKESK. The V gene lost 0 bases and the J gene lost 1 base, with 21 bases spanning the gap. The CDR3 runs 20 residues. The CDR3 reads CASSQDEAGQILLNTGELFF. For the CDR3, the DNA is TGTGCCAGCAGCCAAGATGAGGCAGGACAGATCCTACTGAACACCGGGGAGCTGTTTTTT.

This clone was seen a handful of times. The V gene is TRBV19, the J gene TRBJ1-2; D remains unclear. The germline V gene encodes CDR1 LNHDA and CDR2 SQIVND (reference sequence). Trimming stripped 7 bases from V and 7 bases from J, with 13 bases between. CDR3 length equals 12 residues. Written as DNA, the CDR3 is TGTGCCAGTACGAACGGACCCCGTGGCTACACCTTC. It yields the protein CASTNGPRGYTF.

V is TRBV30 and J is TRBJ1-1, with a possible D match to TRBD1 (6 bases). The CDR3 totals 13 residues. The V end lost 8 bases, the J end lost 4 bases, and 17 bases lay between the germline ends. Per the germline V gene, CDR1 is GTSNPN and CDR2 is SVGIG (reference sequence). The CDR3 DNA reads as TGTGCCGGGGGGGCGCGAAGGGGCACTGAAGCTTTCTTT. Protein sequence: CAGGARRGTEAFF.

The J gene is TRBJ1-1, the V gene TRBV7-7; perhaps TRBD1 as D (6 bases). V was trimmed by 5 bases and J by 3 bases, leaving 13 bases between them. The CDR3 runs to 14 residues. CDR1 and CDR2 from the germline V gene are SSHAT and FNYEAQ (reference sequence). CDR3 nucleotides: TGTGCCAGCAGCCCAGCGGGGGGGCACACTGAAGCTTTCTTT. Its translation is CASSPAGGHTEAFF.

Of note for this clone: The DNA is left out, because the CDR3 cannot be placed on it with certainty; the CDR3 is given as TCRdb lists it. The V call is TRBV7-6, the J call TRBJ1-6. The CDR3 contains 13 residues when both ends are counted. Germline CDR1 is SGHVS and CDR2 is FNYEAQ. CDR3 residues: CASSSSDGSPLHF.

The CDR3 sequence: CASSSGGTGQETQYF. The CDR3 bases are TGTGCCAGCAGCTCCGGGGGGACAGGACAAGAGACCCAGTACTTC. The chain uses TRBV28 and TRBJ2-5; the D gene is possibly TRBD1 (8 bases). The CDR3 is made up of 15 amino acids. Trimming took 6 bases from V and 2 from J, leaving 16 bases between them. Germline-derived CDR1 and CDR2 are MDHEN and SYDVKM.

The rearrangement links TRBV7-9 to TRBJ1-4, with TRBD1 as a possible D gene (6 bases). This CDR3 contains 15 residues. The V gene's germline CDR1 is SEHNR and CDR2 FQNEAQ (reference sequence). V lost 1 base, J lost 6 bases, and 12 bases lay in between. CDR3 region: CASSLVSGQDEKLFF. As DNA, the CDR3 is TGTGCCAGCAGCTTAGTTTCGGGACAAGATGAAAAACTGTTTTTT.